This T cell receptor (beta chain) was retrieved from a study of blood T cell repertoires in COVID-19. As processed by the authors: Scientists estimated how many nucleated cells there were by amplifying reference gene primers. The table came from immunoSEQ multiplex PCR; TCRdb's copy has only in-frame clones and leaves some out. Clone size and the V and J calls come from that table; the DNA yielded D and trimming. The sample lists some 200,000 clones, about 91% occurring once. V shed 3 bases and J shed 1 base, with 15 bases lying between them. CDR3 length: 16 amino acids. The germline V gene encodes CDR1 KGHSH and CDR2 LQKENI.

This TCR was sampled from a man younger than 35 with acute COVID-19. The chain recombines TRBV18 with TRBJ1-1; the D gene is possibly TRBD1 (6 bases). Sequences were obtained from PBMCs or T cells enriched from blood (not recorded which). CDR3 in DNA: TGTGCCAGCTCACCCCAGGGGTATACTTCGAACACTGAAGCTTTCTTT. It specifies CASSPQGYTSNTEAFF. The whole variable domain, remainder taken from reference TRBV18 and TRBJ1-1, is NAGVMQNPRHLVRRRGQEARLRCSPMKGHSHVYWYRQLPEEGLKFMVYLQKENIIDESGMPKERFSAEFPKEGPSILRIQQVVRGDSAAYFCASSPQGYTSNTEAFFGQGTRLTVV.